This entry lists 32 T cell receptor beta chains sequenced from one sample in a study of blood T cell repertoires in COVID-19. TCRdb's table, derived via immunoSEQ multiplex PCR, lists solely in-frame clones and lacks some. Altogether about 370,000 clones are present, 85% to 90% being singletons, with the ten largest covering about 1%. The sample taken for sequencing was PBMCs or T cells enriched from blood (not recorded which). These TCRs come from a man aged 18-30 years who had recovered from COVID-19.

CDR3 nucleotide sequence: TGTGCCAGCAGCCATCCACGGGGTGGCTATGGCTACACCTTC. It translates to CASSHPRGGYGYTF. The chain combines TRBV7-2 with TRBJ1-2; D is undetermined. Trimming stripped 5 bases from V and 4 bases from J, with 14 bases between. CDR3 size: 14 residues. Germline values: CDR1 SGHTA, CDR2 FQGNSA. Using reference TRBV7-2 and TRBJ1-2 for the parts outside the CDR3, the full variable domain is GAGVSQSPSNKVTEKGKDVELRCDPISGHTALYWYRQSLGQGLEFLIYFQGNSAPDKSGLPSDRFSAERTGGSVSTLTIQRTQQEDSAVYLCASSHPRGGYGYTFGSGTRLTVV.

V gene TRBV9 combines with J gene TRBJ2-3; 11 bases are shared with TRBD2. After removal of 0 bases from V and 2 bases from J, the junction contained 8 bases not matched to a gene. Germline CDR1 and CDR2: SGDLS and YYNGEE. The CDR3 covers 18 residues. Written as DNA, the CDR3 is TGTGCCAGCAGCGTAGGGGCTAGCGGGGGGCCGTTCACAGATACGCAGTATTTT. Amino acid sequence: CASSVGASGGPFTDTQYF.

Only a few counts were recorded for this clone. V usage is TRBV18 and J usage is TRBJ1-2; 9 bases map to TRBD1. The CDR3 consists of 15 residues. V was pared by 0 bases and J by 5 bases, with 4 bases of the junction left unmatched. Germline CDR1 is KGHSH and CDR2 is LQKENI. CDR3 DNA sequence: TGTGCCAGCTCACCACCGGGGACAGGGATTTATGGCTACACCTTC. Residues: CASSPPGTGIYGYTF.

This sequence joins TRBV6-5 and TRBJ1-2; 7 bases align to TRBD1. From germline, CDR1 is MNHEY and CDR2 SVGAGI. The length of the CDR3 is 13 residues. Trimming cost V 7 bases and J 8 bases; bases outside gene matches: 10. The CDR3 DNA reads as TGTGCCAGCATTCAGGACAGGATTAAGGGCTACACCTTC. Translation gives CASIQDRIKGYTF.

The chain couples TRBV27 to TRBJ2-1, with 10 bases matching TRBD1. This CDR3 has 16 residues. V gave up 5 bases and J gave up 6 bases; unmatched junction bases: 10. The germline V gene has CDR1 MNHEY and CDR2 SMNVEV (reference sequence). The CDR3 here is CASSITRTGGGNEQFF. The CDR3 DNA follows: TGTGCCAGCAGTATTACTCGGACAGGGGGAGGCAATGAGCAGTTCTTC.

The rearrangement joins TRBV24-1 to TRBJ2-2; the match to TRBD2 covers 13 bases. There are 16 residues in the CDR3. V was pared by 6 bases and J by 1 base, with 1 base of the junction left unmatched. Germline CDR1 reads KGHDR; CDR2 reads SFDVKD. CDR3 nucleotide sequence: TGTGCCACCAGTACTAGCGGGAGGGGGAACACCGGGGAGCTGTTTTTT. Its protein is CATSTSGRGNTGELFF.

The V gene is TRBV28, the J gene TRBJ1-1, with 8 bases identical to TRBD1. The V segment lost 8 bases and the J segment 0 bases; nucleotides outside the gene matches: 8. Germline loops: CDR1 MDHEN, CDR2 SYDVKM. This CDR3 has 15 amino acids. The CDR3: CASLGQDFMNTEAFF. The CDR3 coding sequence is TGTGCCAGCCTGGGACAGGACTTCATGAACACTGAAGCTTTCTTT. The full variable domain, rest sourced from reference TRBV28 and TRBJ1-1, is DVKVTQSSRYLVKRTGEKVFLECVQDMDHENMFWYRQDPGLGLRLIYFSYDVKMKEKGDIPEGYSVSREKKERFSLILESASTNQTSMYLCASLGQDFMNTEAFFGQGTRLTVV.

The V gene is TRBV6-1, the J gene TRBJ2-7; weak D call: TRBD2 (5 bases). This CDR3 comprises 13 residues. Trimming took off 3 bases at V and 6 bases at J, with 12 bases between the two ends. The V gene's germline CDR1 is MNHNS and CDR2 SASEGT. DNA for the CDR3: TGTGCCAGCAGTGATCGGGGTATAGGCGAGCAGTACTTC. Its protein product is CASSDRGIGEQYF.

The J gene is TRBJ2-3, the V gene TRBV3-1 (or the pseudogene TRBV3-2); 11 nucleotides line up with TRBD2. Germline V gene data show CDR1 as LGHDT and CDR2 as YNNKEL (reference sequence). V lost 4 bases to trimming and J lost 5 bases; unmatched junction nucleotides: 8. CDR3 length equals 16 residues. CDR3 nucleotide sequence: TGTGCCAGCAGCCCCTATAGCGGGGGGGTCGAAGATACGCAGTATTTT. This encodes CASSPYSGGVEDTQYF.

The chain joins TRBV28 to TRBJ1-5; 7 bases line up with TRBD1. The trim removed 6 bases at V and 6 bases at J, leaving 5 bases unmatched. This CDR3 comprises 13 residues. The germline V gene encodes CDR1 MDHEN and CDR2 SYDVKM. The CDR3 DNA reads TGTGCCAGCAGAGAGGGGGCAGGTCAGCCCCAGCATTTT. This codes for CASREGAGQPQHF.

The rearrangement links TRBV2 to TRBJ2-7, with D perhaps matching TRBD2 (6 bases). V was shortened by 1 base and J by 4 bases, with 14 bases between the two germline ends. CDR1 SNHLY and CDR2 FYNNEI come from the germline V gene. This CDR3 is built from 15 residues. CDR3 in amino acids: CASSEDGGRTYEQYF. The CDR3 DNA is TGTGCCAGCAGTGAAGACGGGGGAAGGACTTACGAGCAGTACTTC.

Turning to this clone: At the DNA level, this CDR3 is encoded by other sequences in the same sample as well. The chain is built from TRBV6-5 and TRBJ2-2; D is unclear. The CDR3 runs to 14 residues. Germline-derived CDR1 and CDR2 are MNHEY and SVGAGI. V lost 0 bases to trimming and J lost 1 base, with 3 bases between them. CDR3 bases: TGTGCCAGCAGTTACTCGCGGAACACCGGGGAGCTGTTTTTT. It specifies CASSYSRNTGELFF.

The CDR3 DNA is TGTGCCAGCAGCTTAGGGAGACTGACAGCCGAAGCTTTCTTT. Protein: CASSLGRLTAEAFF. V and J are TRBV11-2 and TRBJ1-1; perhaps TRBD1 as D (5 bases). Looked up from germline, CDR1 is SGHAT and CDR2 is FQNNGV. CDR3 length equals 14 residues. The V end lost 1 base, the J end lost 8 bases, and 14 bases lay between the germline ends.

The chain joins TRBV7-6 to TRBJ2-7; TRBD2 agrees at 10 bases. The CDR3 length is 18 residues. The germline V gene has CDR1 SGHVS and CDR2 FNYEAQ. With V trimmed by 2 bases and J by 0 bases, 10 bases remained unmatched. This CDR3 reads CASSLMIAGGDSSYEQYF. The CDR3 DNA sequence: TGTGCCAGCAGCTTAATGATAGCGGGAGGTGATAGCTCCTACGAGCAGTACTTC.

The V call is TRBV7-9, the J call TRBJ2-5; possibly TRBD2 for D (6 bases). The CDR3 extends over 15 amino acids. V was pared by 3 bases and J by 0 bases, with 11 bases between. Germline V lookup: CDR1 SEHNR, CDR2 FQNEAQ (reference sequence). CDR3 amino acids: CASSLGRSYQETQYF. The CDR3 DNA reads TGTGCCAGCAGCTTGGGGAGGTCGTACCAAGAGACCCAGTACTTC. The entire variable domain, with the rest obtained from reference TRBV7-9 and TRBJ2-5, is as follows: DTGVSQNPRHKITKRGQNVTFRCDPISEHNRLYWYRQTLGQGPEFLTYFQNEAQLEKSRLLSDRFSAERPKGSFSTLEIQRTEQGDSAMYLCASSLGRSYQETQYFGPGTRLLVL.

The chain employs TRBV19 and TRBJ1-4, with 9 bases fitting TRBD1. This CDR3 is built from 15 residues. Trimming removed 4 bases from V and 8 bases from J; junction bases left unmatched: 8. Germline lookup yields CDR1 LNHDA and CDR2 SQIVND (reference sequence). CDR3 residues: CASSKTGGAWEKLFF. The CDR3 DNA sequence: TGTGCCAGTAGTAAAACAGGGGGCGCGTGGGAAAAACTGTTTTTT.

With regard to this clone: A read error may produce the germline difference seen at one junction end. The V call is TRBV6-1, the J call TRBJ2-2; D is uncertain. CDR3 length: 10 residues. Looked up from germline, CDR1 is MNHNS and CDR2 is SASEGT. The CDR3 DNA reads TGTGCCAGCGGTGACCGAGGGCTGTTTTTT. Translating it yields CASGDRGLFF.

The chain is built from TRBV5-1 and TRBJ2-1; 8 bases fit TRBD2. The V and J ends lost 3 bases and 1 base, in that order; junction bases with no gene match: 12. This CDR3 comprises 18 residues. Germline values: CDR1 SGHRS, CDR2 YFSETQ. The CDR3 protein is CASSSVGGGGTSYNEQFF. CDR3 coding DNA: TGCGCCAGCAGCTCGGTTGGAGGCGGGGGGACTTCCTACAATGAGCAGTTCTTC.

This chain joins TRBV11-2 and TRBJ1-5; tentatively, D is TRBD1 (5 bases). The length of the CDR3 is 13 residues. Trimming took off 5 bases at V and 7 bases at J, with 12 bases between the two ends. Germline lookup yields CDR1 SGHAT and CDR2 FQNNGV. CDR3 bases: TGTGCCAGCAGCCATACCGGGGGGCAGCCCCAGCATTTT. This encodes CASSHTGGQPQHF. The whole variable domain, filled in from reference TRBV11-2 and TRBJ1-5, reads EAGVAQSPRYKIIEKRQSVAFWCNPISGHATLYWYQQILGQGPKLLIQFQNNGVVDDSQLPKDRFSAERLKGVDSTLKIQPAKLEDSAVYLCASSHTGGQPQHFGDGTRLSIL.

This chain links TRBV27 with TRBJ2-3; 13 positions match TRBD2. The CDR3 is 17 amino acids. Per the germline V gene, CDR1 is MNHEY and CDR2 is SMNVEV (reference sequence). The trim removed 2 bases at V and 4 bases at J, leaving 6 bases unmatched. CDR3 sequence: CASSLARTSGSSDTQYF. The CDR3 region has the DNA TGTGCCAGCAGTTTAGCCAGGACTAGCGGGAGTTCAGATACGCAGTATTTT.

V is TRBV19 and J is TRBJ2-1; 11 bases line up with TRBD2. CDR3 length equals 14 residues. Per germline, CDR1 LNHDA and CDR2 SQIVND (reference sequence). The V and J ends lost 7 bases and 9 bases, in that order; junction bases with no gene match: 8. The CDR3 is CASTQTSGIGEQFF. The CDR3 nucleotides are TGTGCCAGTACCCAGACTAGCGGGATTGGTGAGCAGTTCTTC.

The rearrangement uses TRBV21-1 and TRBJ2-1; TRBD2, the D gene given by the table, was not confirmed from the DNA. TRBV21-1 is assigned pseudogene status. The CDR3 length is 12 residues. The CDR3 loop is CASSPPTGEQFF. CDR3 nucleotide sequence: TGTGCCAGCAGCCCCCCGACTGGTGAGCAGTTCTTC.

The CDR3 region has the DNA TGTGCCAGCAGCCAAAGATCGACCGGGACAGGGTCCTACGAGCAGTACTTC. This encodes CASSQRSTGTGSYEQYF. This rearrangement joins TRBV3-1 (or the pseudogene TRBV3-2) to TRBJ2-7; 9 nucleotides line up with TRBD1. V shed 2 bases and J 1 base; nucleotides not matched to a gene: 9. CDR3 length: 17 residues. Germline assignment: CDR1 LGHDT and CDR2 YNNKEL (reference sequence).

This chain's CDR3 is CASSHPGGTQYF. CDR3 nucleotides: TGTGCCAGCAGCCACCCAGGAGGGACCCAGTACTTC. V is TRBV14 and J is TRBJ2-5; the D gene is possibly TRBD2 (5 bases). The CDR3 extends over 12 amino acids. V lost 3 bases and J 7 bases, leaving 9 bases between the germline ends. Germline assignment: CDR1 SGHDN and CDR2 FVKESK.

The rearrangement links TRBV2 to TRBJ1-1; D ambiguous. Germline CDR1 reads SNHLY; CDR2 reads FYNNEI. The V and J ends lost 6 bases and 0 bases respectively, with 5 bases between them. This CDR3 region has 12 residues. CDR3 loop: CASRIMNTEAFF. CDR3 DNA sequence: TGTGCCAGCAGAATTATGAACACTGAAGCTTTCTTT.

A single count supports this clone. The rearrangement uses TRBV3-1 (or the pseudogene TRBV3-2) and TRBJ1-3; weak D call: TRBD1 (5 bases). The V end was cut by 4 bases, the J end by 9 bases, with 10 bases between. In germline, CDR1 is LGHDT, CDR2 YNNKEL (reference sequence). The CDR3 totals 12 residues. CDR3 in amino acids: CASSLPGGTIYF. Written as DNA, the CDR3 is TGTGCCAGCAGCCTCCCGGGGGGCACCATATATTTT.

Worth noting for this clone: Other DNA sequences within the sample encode an identical CDR3. V is TRBV6-2 or TRBV6-3 and J is TRBJ2-3; a possible D gene is TRBD2 (6 bases). This CDR3 has 15 amino acids. Germline V gene data show CDR1 as MNHEY and CDR2 as SVGEGT. Trimming removed 1 base at V and 0 bases at J, with 8 bases between. CDR3 in DNA: TGTGCCAGCAGTTACTTGAGCGGGAGCACAGATACGCAGTATTTT. Its translation: CASSYLSGSTDTQYF.

The gene calls are TRBV10-3 and TRBJ2-5; a possible D gene is TRBD2 (7 bases). Per germline, CDR1 ENHRY and CDR2 SYGVKD. This CDR3 contains 12 residues. Trimming cost V 9 bases and J 5 bases, with 13 bases left between them. This CDR3 reads CAIGGAGETQYF. The CDR3 DNA reads as TGTGCCATAGGGGGGGCTGGGGAGACCCAGTACTTC.

CDR3 amino acids: CASSQDLGTGAQPQHF. CDR3 bases: TGTGCCAGCAGCCAAGATCTGGGGACAGGGGCTCAGCCCCAGCATTTT. This chain links TRBV3-1 (or the pseudogene TRBV3-2) with TRBJ1-5; 10 nucleotides line up with TRBD1. Trimming took 0 bases from V and 6 from J; bases not matched to a gene: 5. CDR1 is LGHDT, CDR2 YNNKEL, per germline (reference sequence). CDR3 size: 16 residues.

This clone was recorded once. V gene TRBV7-6 combines with J gene TRBJ2-3; 11 bases map to TRBD2. Unmatched junction bases numbered 3, after V lost 5 bases and J lost 2 bases. The CDR3 spans 15 residues. Germline CDR1 is SGHVS and CDR2 is FNYEAQ. CDR3 sequence (DNA): TGTGCCAGCAGCCGACTAGCGGGGCTCACAGATACGCAGTATTTT. Its translation is CASSRLAGLTDTQYF.

The chain employs TRBV4-1 and TRBJ2-1; TRBD2 matches 8 bases. The CDR3 length is 16 residues. V lost 0 bases, J lost 3 bases, and 4 bases stayed unmatched. The germline gives CDR1 MGHRA, CDR2 YSYEKL. The CDR3 region is CASSQEVAGGYNEQFF. In nucleotides, the CDR3 is TGCGCCAGCAGCCAAGAGGTTGCGGGGGGCTACAATGAGCAGTTCTTC.

The V and J genes are TRBV6-1 and TRBJ2-3; TRBD2 matches at 7 bases. The CDR3 spans 17 residues. The trim removed 2 bases at V and 4 bases at J, leaving 12 bases unmatched. The germline gives CDR1 MNHNS, CDR2 SASEGT. CDR3 DNA sequence: TGTGCCAGCAGTGAAAGCCGGGGAACCCGGGGGGCAGATACGCAGTATTTT. Its translation is CASSESRGTRGADTQYF.